This T cell receptor beta chain appears in the sequencing data of a study of shared clonotypes between healthy human individuals. Study-level points and caveats: Generation probability values for non-shared clonotypes were lower than those for clonotypes shared by all four donors.

Naive-designated CD8 cells lacked CD45RO, were positively enriched for CCR7, and omitted terminally differentiated effector memory CD45RA+ cells. As for this clone: Its antigen is not identified.

At deep level, the assay was performed. Clones were sequenced by immunoSEQ multiplex PCR, and TCRdb holds only the in-frame ones, with some missing. The sample shows 1.5 million to 2.5 million clones, about 95% of them seen only once. Germline lookup yields CDR1 ENHRY and CDR2 SYGVKD. CDR3 length: 15 amino acids. V was clipped by 7 bases and J by 0 bases, with 12 bases between them. Sample: naive CD8+ T cells sorted from blood. The rearrangement links TRBV10-3 to TRBJ2-2; maybe TRBD1 (5 bases). This clonotype originated in a man aged 18 to 29 in good health. The CDR3 loop is CAITKGSSNTGELFF. In DNA, the CDR3 is TGTGCCATCACAAAGGGGTCCTCGAACACCGGGGAGCTGTTTTTT.